This entry lists 8 T cell receptor beta chains sequenced from one sample in a study of cytomegalovirus exposure and HLA in healthy donors. PCR involved 60 Vbeta and 13 Jbeta primers. Assay used: immunoSEQ multiplex PCR; TCRdb lists only in-frame clones, some missing. The sample lists roughly 200,000 clones; 77% were seen once. Sequencing input: PBMCs. The origin of the receptors is a woman aged 60-75 years in good health and CMV-seropositive.

The rearrangement joins TRBV5-1 to TRBJ2-2; no clear D. V dropped 1 base and J dropped 1 base, with 5 bases sitting between them. CDR1 SGHRS and CDR2 YFSETQ come from the germline V gene. The CDR3 extends over 14 amino acids. As DNA, the CDR3 is TGCGCCAGCAGCTTGTCGTTGAACACCGGGGAGCTGTTTTTT. It encodes CASSLSLNTGELFF. Complete variable domain (other parts from reference TRBV5-1 and TRBJ2-2): KAGVTQTPRYLIKTRGQQVTLSCSPISGHRSVSWYQQTPGQGLQFLFEYFSETQRNKGNFPGRFSGRQFSNSRSEMNVSTLELGDSALYLCASSLSLNTGELFFGEGSRLTVL.

This clone was observed once. The chain recombines TRBV9 with TRBJ1-1; TRBD1 matches at 12 bases. V was pared by 3 bases and J by 0 bases, with 12 bases of the junction left unmatched. CDR1 is SGDLS and CDR2 is YYNGEE in the germline V gene. The CDR3 has 19 residues. CDR3: CASSAGTGGAGSMNTEAFF. DNA for the CDR3: TGTGCCAGCAGCGCCGGGACAGGGGGCGCGGGTTCAATGAACACTGAAGCTTTCTTT.

The CDR3 bases are TGTGCCAGCAGCCCCGACAGGGTAAGAGGCTACACCTTC. Translation: CASSPDRVRGYTF. This sequence joins TRBV11-2 and TRBJ1-2; the match to TRBD1 covers 7 bases. The V and J ends lost 5 bases and 8 bases, in that order; junction bases with no gene match: 8. The CDR3 spans 13 residues. The germline CDR1 and CDR2 sequences are SGHAT and FQNNGV. Variable domain in full (rest from reference TRBV11-2 and TRBJ1-2): EAGVAQSPRYKIIEKRQSVAFWCNPISGHATLYWYQQILGQGPKLLIQFQNNGVVDDSQLPKDRFSAERLKGVDSTLKIQPAKLEDSAVYLCASSPDRVRGYTFGSGTRLTVV.

The chain carries TRBV18 and TRBJ1-2; D possibly corresponds to TRBD1 (6 bases). Germline V CDR1 and CDR2: KGHSH, LQKENI. V shed 6 bases and J shed 3 bases, with 11 bases lying between them. The CDR3 is 13 amino acids. The CDR3 spells CASSGQGYYGYTF. The DNA for the CDR3 is TGTGCCAGCTCGGGGCAGGGGTACTATGGCTACACCTTC.

The V call is TRBV6-5, the J call TRBJ1-3; 7 positions match TRBD1. Germline CDR1 is MNHEY and CDR2 is SVGAGI. J lost 4 bases, V lost 2 bases, and 5 bases had no gene match. The CDR3 length is 15 residues. DNA of the CDR3: TGTGCCAGCAGTTACCGCACGGGACAGGGAAACACCATATATTTT. Translated: CASSYRTGQGNTIYF.

The DNA for the CDR3 is TGTGCCAGCAGCCGACTAGCGGGAGATCGGGATACGCAGTATTTT. This codes for CASSRLAGDRDTQYF. The rearrangement joins TRBV5-4 to TRBJ2-3, with 12 positions matching TRBD2. The CDR3 extends over 15 amino acids. Germline V gives CDR1 SGHNT, CDR2 YYREEE (reference sequence). V gave up 4 bases and J gave up 6 bases; unmatched junction bases: 6.

The V and J genes are TRBV7-2 and TRBJ1-5, with D tentatively TRBD1 (5 bases). The length of the CDR3 is 16 residues. Germline CDR1 is SGHTA and CDR2 is FQGNSA. V dropped 3 bases and J dropped 6 bases, with 18 bases sitting between them. Here the CDR3 DNA reads TGTGCCAGCAGCTTCGGGGGGTCTACAGGTGCTCAGCCCCAGCATTTT. Translating gives CASSFGGSTGAQPQHF. Variable domain in full (rest from reference TRBV7-2 and TRBJ1-5): GAGVSQSPSNKVTEKGKDVELRCDPISGHTALYWYRQSLGQGLEFLIYFQGNSAPDKSGLPSDRFSAERTGGSVSTLTIQRTQQEDSAVYLCASSFGGSTGAQPQHFGDGTRLSIL.

J is TRBJ1-3 and V is TRBV10-1, with 7 bases identical to TRBD1. V lost 6 bases to trimming and J lost 0 bases; unmatched junction nucleotides: 2. The CDR3 covers 14 residues. The germline gives CDR1 WNHNN, CDR2 SYGVQD (reference sequence). DNA of the CDR3: TGCGCCAGCAGGGGGACAGTCTCTGGAAACACCATATATTTT. Encoded protein: CASRGTVSGNTIYF.